A single sample is the source of the 21 T cell receptor beta chains below, sequenced in a study of T-cell reconstitution after alpha-beta-depleted transplantation in children (dated by TCRdb to between 2015 and 2016). The library was made by PCR. Sequencing relied on an Illumina HiSeq 2500. TCR libraries were prepared with molecular barcoding, using unique molecular identifiers to normalize TCRbeta repertoire quantification. TCRdb passed the public sequencing reads through fastp at Q25 and MiXCR, retaining productive beta sequences. A single entry per CDR3 protein holds the most common genes and DNA from its merged rows. Here the sample has 610,000 or so distinct CDR3 sequences; over 20% occur a single time. The ten largest clones take up around a third of the sample. Per the publication, the treatment or condition label means: allogeneic hematopoietic cell transplantation with graft depleted of TCRalphabeta T cells and CD19 B cells.

The sequences come from PBMCs, collected before TCRalphabeta/CD19-depleted stem cell transplant. Source of these receptors: a boy less than two years old with Wiskott-Aldrich syndrome, due to receive a stem cell transplant.

The chain couples TRBV7-8 to TRBJ1-5, with no clear D. The germline gives CDR1 SGHVS, CDR2 FQNEAQ. With 2 bases removed from V and 5 bases from J, the gap between germline ends came to 13 bases. This CDR3 is built from 15 residues. The CDR3: CASSLRAHTDQPQHF. The CDR3, as DNA: TGTGCCAGCAGCTTAAGGGCCCACACGGATCAGCCCCAGCATTTT. The full variable domain, its missing parts supplied by reference TRBV7-8 and TRBJ1-5, is GAGVSQSPRYKVAKRGQDVALRCDPISGHVSLFWYQQALGQGPEFLTYFQNEAQLDKSGLPSDRFFAERPEGSVSTLKIQRTQQEDSAVYLCASSLRAHTDQPQHFGDGTRLSIL.

This clonotype has just a few counts. V and J are TRBV2 and TRBJ2-7, with D maybe TRBD1 (6 bases). This CDR3 contains 12 residues. V was cut by 8 bases and J by 0 bases, with 8 bases left in between. Per the germline V gene, CDR1 is SNHLY and CDR2 is FYNNEI. In nucleotides, the CDR3 is TGTGCCAGCGGACAGCTCTCCTACGAGCAGTACTTC. Translated, it gives CASGQLSYEQYF.

This clonotype was recorded a few times. The genes are TRBV7-8 and TRBJ2-1; D is possibly TRBD2 (6 bases). Trimming stripped 2 bases from V and 14 bases from J, with 16 bases between. Germline assignment: CDR1 SGHVS and CDR2 FQNEAQ. CDR3 size: 13 residues. The CDR3 loop is CASSLSTAGREFF. The CDR3 bases are TGTGCCAGCAGCTTATCGACGGCGGGACGAGAGTTCTTC.

This CDR3 reads CSVGGTGASGANVLTF. The CDR3 DNA sequence: TGCAGCGTTGGCGGGACAGGCGCCTCTGGGGCCAACGTCCTGACTTTC. This chain connects TRBV29-1 to TRBJ2-6; 8 bases align to TRBD1. The ends lost 4 bases at V and 0 bases at J; junction bases unmatched: 5. The CDR3 has 16 residues. CDR1 and CDR2 (germline): SQVTM, ANQGSEA.

J is TRBJ2-7 and V is TRBV7-9, with 14 bases aligning to TRBD2. Germline CDR1 and CDR2: SEHNR and FQNEAQ (reference sequence). The trim removed 11 bases at V and 0 bases at J, leaving 9 bases unmatched. CDR3 size: 16 residues. In nucleotides, the CDR3 is TGTGCCGTATTAGGACTAGCGGGAGGTAGCTCCTACGAGCAGTACTTC. It encodes CAVLGLAGGSSYEQYF.

The chain joins TRBV7-8 to TRBJ2-1, with no clear D. The CDR3 is 14 residues long. V was trimmed by 5 bases and J by 7 bases, leaving 15 bases between them. Germline CDR1 and CDR2: SGHVS and FQNEAQ. The CDR3 loop reads CASSLRPRWNEQFF. The DNA of the CDR3 is TGTGCCAGCAGCCTAAGACCCAGATGGAATGAGCAGTTCTTC.

This clonotype is a singleton in its sample. CDR3 coding DNA: TGTGCCAGCAGTTCCGGGACTCCGATAGAGCAGTTCTTC. Protein product: CASSSGTPIEQFF. The chain has TRBV9 and TRBJ2-1; tentative D call: TRBD2 (6 bases). V was clipped by 5 bases and J by 10 bases, with 16 bases between them. This CDR3 contains 13 residues. From germline, CDR1 is SGDLS and CDR2 YYNGEE.

The V call is TRBV5-1, the J call TRBJ2-3; D call uncertain. Per the germline V gene, CDR1 is SGHRS and CDR2 is YFSETQ. The CDR3 consists of 13 residues. Trimming removed 4 bases from V and 6 bases from J, with 12 bases in between. The CDR3 sequence: CASSAESSDTQYF. In DNA form, the CDR3 reads TGCGCCAGCAGCGCGGAATCTTCGGATACGCAGTATTTT.

There are a few counts of this clonotype. This chain links TRBV7-9 with TRBJ2-1; perhaps TRBD2 as D (6 bases). V was pared by 8 bases and J by 7 bases, with 12 bases between. Germline CDR1 SEHNR, CDR2 FQNEAQ (reference sequence). The CDR3 extends over 12 amino acids. The CDR3 here is CASGFSGNEQFF. CDR3 DNA: TGTGCCAGCGGGTTCAGCGGGAATGAGCAGTTCTTC.

This clonotype has more than one count but fewer than ten. The CDR3 coding sequence is TGCAGTGCTATGCCTCGGAACAATGAGCAGTTCTTC. It encodes CSAMPRNNEQFF. The chain carries TRBV20-1 and TRBJ2-1, with D hard to call. V lost 4 bases and J lost 5, with 9 bases in between. The CDR3 loop spans 12 amino acids. In germline, CDR1 is DFQATT, CDR2 SNEGSKA (reference sequence).

Details on this clonotype: The germline gene is not matched at one end of the junction; a read error may be the cause. V gene TRBV2 combines with J gene TRBJ2-6, with 10 bases identical to TRBD1. Germline CDR1 reads SNHLY; CDR2 reads FYNNEI. The CDR3 sequence is 15 residues long. CDR3 region: CASRTGGAGANGLTF. The DNA for the CDR3 is TGTGCCAGCAGGACAGGGGGCGCGGGGGCCAACGGCCTGACTTTC.

This clonotype was recorded a few times. J is TRBJ1-2 and V is TRBV29-1; 7 bases are a match to TRBD1. Germline values: CDR1 SQVTM, CDR2 ANQGSEA. After removal of 6 bases from V and 4 bases from J, the junction contained 11 bases not matched to a gene. The CDR3 runs to 14 residues. CDR3 DNA sequence: TGCAGCGTCCCGGGCAGGGGGACGAGCTATGGCTACACCTTC. Its translation: CSVPGRGTSYGYTF.

The rearrangement uses TRBV10-3 and TRBJ2-1; TRBD2 aligns across 13 bases. V was clipped by 6 bases and J by 9 bases; unmatched bases: 5. Germline CDR1 reads ENHRY; CDR2 reads SYGVKD. The CDR3 is 14 amino acids. CDR3 DNA sequence: TGTGCCATCAGCGGGACTAGCGGGAATTCTGAGCAGTTCTTC. Protein sequence: CAISGTSGNSEQFF.

This clonotype occurred a few times. This sequence joins TRBV27 and TRBJ2-1; D gene uncertain. CDR3 length: 12 residues. Trimming pared 6 bases from V and 6 bases from J, leaving 9 bases between. Germline V gene sequence: CDR1 MNHEY, CDR2 SMNVEV (reference sequence). DNA for the CDR3: TGTGCCAGCAGCCCCGGACCCAATGAGCAGTTCTTC. As protein: CASSPGPNEQFF.

The J gene is TRBJ2-2, the V gene TRBV20-1, with 9 bases lining up with TRBD2. V gave up 3 bases and J gave up 6 bases; unmatched junction bases: 5. This CDR3 has 14 amino acids. Germline assignment: CDR1 DFQATT and CDR2 SNEGSKA (reference sequence). This CDR3 reads CSASDSGRPGELFF. Written as DNA, the CDR3 is TGCAGTGCTAGCGACAGCGGGAGGCCCGGGGAGCTGTTTTTT.

The chain employs TRBV7-9 and TRBJ2-3, with TRBD2 matching 8 bases. Looked up from germline, CDR1 is SEHNR and CDR2 is FQNEAQ (reference sequence). The V gene end was trimmed by 0 bases and the J gene end by 3 bases; junction bases not matched to a gene: 5. This CDR3 region has 16 residues. The CDR3 DNA is TGTGCCAGCAGCTTAGCAACTAGCGGTACAACAGATACGCAGTATTTT. Its protein is CASSLATSGTTDTQYF.

V gene TRBV7-6 combines with J gene TRBJ1-1; 9 nucleotides agree with TRBD1. CDR3 size: 16 residues. Germline V gene lookup returns CDR1 SGHVS and CDR2 FNYEAQ. Trimming at V came to 5 bases and at J to 5 bases, leaving 12 bases not matched to a gene. The CDR3 protein is CASSTHATGGRTEAFF. CDR3 DNA: TGTGCCAGCAGCACCCACGCAACAGGGGGCCGTACTGAAGCTTTCTTT.

On this clonotype itself: A junction boundary mismatches the germline segment, possibly from a read error. The chain recombines TRBV6-1 with TRBJ2-7; D uncertain. The CDR3 consists of 13 residues. Per the germline V gene, CDR1 is MNHNS and CDR2 is SASEGT. CDR3 nucleotide sequence: TGTGCCAGCAGCGAAGGGTTTCCCTACGAGCAGTACTTC. This translates into CASSEGFPYEQYF.

The CDR3, as DNA: TGTGCCAGTAGCCATAAAGGGACTAGCGGGACGAGCTCCTACAATGAGCAGTTCTTC. Protein sequence: CASSHKGTSGTSSYNEQFF. The chain recombines TRBV11-2 with TRBJ2-1; 13 nucleotides line up with TRBD2. CDR3 length equals 19 residues. V was clipped by 9 bases and J by 0 bases; unmatched bases: 14. Per germline, CDR1 SGHAT and CDR2 FQNNGV.

The chain carries TRBV29-1 and TRBJ2-2; TRBD1 agrees at 10 bases. CDR3 length: 13 amino acids. Germline CDR1 is SQVTM and CDR2 is ANQGSEA. The CDR3 loop is CRAGTGATGELFF. Here the CDR3 DNA reads TGCAGAGCCGGGACAGGGGCCACCGGGGAGCTGTTTTTT.

This clonotype was detected a few times. This chain joins TRBV29-1 and TRBJ2-1; maybe TRBD2 (6 bases). Trimming removed 5 bases from V and 0 bases from J, with 14 bases in between. Germline CDR1 SQVTM, CDR2 ANQGSEA. CDR3 length equals 15 residues. The CDR3 region has the DNA TGCAGCGTTCCAGTAGGGAGGAGCTCCTACAATGAGCAGTTCTTC. Amino acid sequence: CSVPVGRSSYNEQFF.